The clone carrying this T cell receptor (beta chain) has more than one count but fewer than ten. One entry per CDR3 protein, called by TCRdb with MiXCR from the 5' RACE reads. The data hold under 250,000 distinct CDR3 sequences, with 20% to 30% observed a single time. The entry originates in a study of CD8 T cells in ankylosing spondylitis. With 0 bases removed from V and 7 bases from J, the gap between germline ends came to 12 bases. This CDR3 comprises 15 residues. Germline CDR1 reads SEHNR; CDR2 reads FQNEAQ (reference sequence). The specimen sequenced was blood, either unsorted or a sorted T cell fraction (not recorded which). This sequence originates from a male donor with ankylosing spondylitis or in good health (not recorded which). This chain links TRBV7-9 with TRBJ1-4; D remains unclear. The CDR3, as DNA: TGTGCCAGCAGCTTAGCCGGTAGTCAGGCTGAAAAACTGTTTTTT. As protein: CASSLAGSQAEKLFF. The whole variable domain, filled in from reference TRBV7-9 and TRBJ1-4, reads DTGVSQNPRHKITKRGQNVTFRCDPISEHNRLYWYRQTLGQGPEFLTYFQNEAQLEKSRLLSDRFSAERPKGSFSTLEIQRTEQGDSAMYLCASSLAGSQAEKLFFGSGTQLSVL.